This entry is about one T cell receptor beta chain. This CDR3 has 13 amino acids. Germline CDR1 LGHDT, CDR2 YNNKEL (reference sequence). The sample is drawn from a study of T cells expressing NK-cell markers. Study summary: Sorted CD3+CD56-NKG2C+, CD3+CD56+NKG2C+ and CD3+CD56+NKG2C- T cells supplied the TCR beta repertoires.

TCRdb re-called the 5' RACE reads and gives one entry per CDR3 protein, without DNA. The table for this sample gives hundreds of thousands of distinct CDR3 sequences. The specimen was blood T cells: a sorted CD56 or NKG2C T cell subset, CD4+ or CD8+ T cells, or bulk PBMC T cells (not recorded which). This receptor was obtained from a woman between 18 and 70 years old in good health. The genes are TRBV3-1 and TRBJ1-2. CDR3: CASSPAGDYGYTF.